These 32 T cell receptor beta chains were all obtained from the same sample, sequenced in a study of radiotherapy plus CTLA-4 blockade in lung cancer. TCRdb's table, derived via immunoSEQ multiplex PCR, lists solely in-frame clones and lacks some. The table shows over 80,000 clones, with 70% to 90% occurring only once. Sequenced here: peripheral blood, sampled from a patient treated with radiotherapy plus ipilimumab. The receptors come from a human donor with non-small cell lung cancer that progressed on radiotherapy plus ipilimumab.

The rearrangement links TRBV12-5 to TRBJ1-2; 11 positions match TRBD1. V lost 7 bases and J lost 7; bases outside the gene matches: 11. Per germline, CDR1 LGHNT and CDR2 FRNRAP. This CDR3 contains 15 residues. For the CDR3, the DNA is TGTGCTAGTGAACTAGGACAGGGGGCCCCCCGTGGCTACACCTTC. This sequence encodes CASELGQGAPRGYTF.

The rearrangement uses TRBV5-4 and TRBJ2-7; 12 bases match TRBD1. The CDR3 runs to 15 residues. The germline CDR1 and CDR2 sequences are SGHNT and YYREEE (reference sequence). V lost 4 bases, J lost 4 bases, and 6 bases stayed unmatched. The CDR3, as DNA: TGTGCCAGCAGCCTGGGGGGACAGGGGGCTTACGAGCAGTACTTC. This gives the protein CASSLGGQGAYEQYF. Full variable domain (outside the CDR3, taken from reference TRBV5-4 and TRBJ2-7): ETGVTQSPTHLIKTRGQQVTLRCSSQSGHNTVSWYQQALGQGPQFIFQYYREEENGRGNFPPRFSGLQFPNYSSELNVNALELDDSALYLCASSLGGQGAYEQYFGPGTRLTVT.

The V gene is TRBV7-9, the J gene TRBJ2-7; 7 positions agree with TRBD1. The junction had 2 bases not matched to a gene; V was cut back by 5 bases and J by 1 base. The CDR3 has 13 amino acids. The V gene's germline CDR1 is SEHNR and CDR2 FQNEAQ (reference sequence). Here the CDR3 DNA reads TGTGCCAGCAGCCCAGGGGGATCCTACGAGCAGTACTTC. Protein sequence: CASSPGGSYEQYF.

The chain joins TRBV4-3 to TRBJ2-6; no clear D. The CDR3 sequence is 16 residues long. Deletions cut 2 bases from V and 0 bases from J, with 8 bases between. Germline V gives CDR1 LGHNA, CDR2 YSLEER. CDR3 coding DNA: TGCGCCAGCAGCCAAACAGCTCACTCTGGGGCCAACGTCCTGACTTTC. This translates into CASSQTAHSGANVLTF.

The chain couples TRBV5-1 to TRBJ2-7; 7 nucleotides line up with TRBD1. CDR1 and CDR2 from the germline V gene are SGHRS and YFSETQ. The CDR3 has 14 amino acids. V dropped 2 bases and J dropped 4; count of bases not matched to a gene: 6. CDR3 DNA sequence: TGCGCCAGCAGCTTAGGGACAGTTGCATACGAGCAGTACTTC. Its translation is CASSLGTVAYEQYF.

The chain combines TRBV28 with TRBJ1-2, with a weak D call TRBD1 (5 bases). This CDR3 is 13 amino acids long. Germline CDR1 MDHEN, CDR2 SYDVKM. The V end lost 4 bases, the J end lost 4 bases, and 10 bases lay between the germline ends. This CDR3 reads CASSSAQGYGYTF. CDR3 nucleotides: TGTGCCAGCAGTTCGGCCCAGGGCTATGGCTACACCTTC.

V usage is TRBV28 and J usage is TRBJ2-2, with D possibly matching TRBD1 (5 bases). This CDR3 is built from 16 residues. V gave up 3 bases and J gave up 6 bases, with 17 bases separating them. Germline CDR1 reads MDHEN; CDR2 reads SYDVKM. CDR3 residues: CASSLLGGQGAGELFF. The CDR3 DNA reads as TGTGCCAGCAGTTTGCTGGGCGGTCAGGGCGCCGGGGAGCTGTTTTTT.

This chain connects TRBV5-1 to TRBJ1-1; D ambiguous. Per germline, CDR1 SGHRS and CDR2 YFSETQ. The CDR3 totals 13 residues. The ends were cut back, 0 bases at V and 0 bases at J, with 3 bases in the middle. CDR3 bases: TGCGCCAGCAGCTTGGCCGTGAACACTGAAGCTTTCTTT. It codes for CASSLAVNTEAFF.

The rearrangement links TRBV5-1 to TRBJ2-1, with 11 bases lining up with TRBD1. The V gene end was trimmed by 3 bases and the J gene end by 0 bases; junction bases not matched to a gene: 2. The CDR3 extends over 16 amino acids. CDR1 SGHRS and CDR2 YFSETQ come from the germline V gene. CDR3 sequence reads: CASSWGQGGSYNEQFF. The CDR3 DNA sequence: TGCGCCAGCAGCTGGGGACAGGGGGGCTCCTACAATGAGCAGTTCTTC.

The V gene is TRBV27, the J gene TRBJ1-3; possibly TRBD1 for D (5 bases). This CDR3 is built from 15 residues. The germline gives CDR1 MNHEY, CDR2 SMNVEV (reference sequence). Trimming removed 5 bases at V and 3 bases at J, with 14 bases between. CDR3 DNA sequence: TGTGCCAGCAGTACCCTCGGGGCCGGTGGAAACACCATATATTTT. The encoded protein is CASSTLGAGGNTIYF.

V gene TRBV27 combines with J gene TRBJ2-7, with D unclear. Trimming stripped 8 bases from V and 4 bases from J, with 15 bases between. Germline V gene lookup returns CDR1 MNHEY and CDR2 SMNVEV (reference sequence). This CDR3 is 13 amino acids long. The CDR3 loop reads CASAYKADYEQYF. The CDR3 DNA reads TGTGCCAGCGCGTATAAGGCGGATTACGAGCAGTACTTC.

The chain couples TRBV11-1 to TRBJ2-1, with D possibly being TRBD2 (6 bases). The CDR3 runs 13 residues. Germline CDR1 reads SGHAT; CDR2 reads FQDESV (reference sequence). V was shortened by 1 base and J by 13 bases, with 14 bases between the two germline ends. CDR3 loop: CASSLVVGRGQFF. The DNA for the CDR3 is TGTGCCAGCAGCTTAGTGGTCGGGAGAGGTCAGTTCTTC.

This clone came up once. This chain's CDR3 is CASSLRGGLNQPQHF. The CDR3 nucleotides read TGTGCCAGCAGCTTGCGTGGGGGGCTCAATCAGCCCCAGCATTTT. V gene TRBV5-6 combines with J gene TRBJ1-5, with TRBD1 as a possible D gene (6 bases). The V gene's germline CDR1 is SGHDT and CDR2 YYEEEE. This CDR3 has 15 residues. V lost 1 base and J 3 bases, leaving 11 bases between the germline ends.

V usage is TRBV19 and J usage is TRBJ2-2, with 10 bases identical to TRBD1. J gave up 7 bases and V 7 bases, and 15 bases lay outside the gene matches. The CDR3 spans 17 residues. The germline CDR1 and CDR2 sequences are LNHDA and SQIVND (reference sequence). CDR3 residues: CASIEAGQGSIIGELFF. Written as DNA, the CDR3 is TGTGCCAGTATAGAGGCGGGACAGGGGTCGATAATCGGGGAGCTGTTTTTT.

The table lists this clone with a count of one. V gene TRBV19 combines with J gene TRBJ1-3; D unclear. V was pared by 5 bases and J by 2 bases, with 10 bases between. The germline V gene encodes CDR1 LNHDA and CDR2 SQIVND (reference sequence). This CDR3 has 14 amino acids. CDR3 DNA: TGTGCCAGTAGTCTCGCAGGTGCTGGAAACACCATATATTTT. Translating it yields CASSLAGAGNTIYF.

The chain links TRBV6-5 to TRBJ1-1; 7 nucleotides align to TRBD1. This CDR3 contains 15 residues. Per germline, CDR1 MNHEY and CDR2 SVGAGI. Germline trimming cut 0 bases from V and 1 base from J; bases unmatched to any gene: 2. In DNA form, the CDR3 reads TGTGCCAGCAGTTACTCTGACAGGGCGAACACTGAAGCTTTCTTT. Translating it yields CASSYSDRANTEAFF.

The gene calls are TRBV27 and TRBJ2-1, with D maybe TRBD2 (6 bases). The germline CDR1 and CDR2 sequences are MNHEY and SMNVEV (reference sequence). The CDR3 has 12 amino acids. V gave up 6 bases and J gave up 6 bases, with 9 bases separating them. CDR3 protein: CASRGRGNEQFF. For the CDR3, the DNA is TGTGCCAGCAGGGGGCGGGGCAATGAGCAGTTCTTC.

This chain connects TRBV5-1 to TRBJ2-4; TRBD1 might be the D (5 bases). CDR3 length equals 15 residues. Germline V gives CDR1 SGHRS, CDR2 YFSETQ. Trimming removed 1 base from V and 9 bases from J, with 17 bases in between. This CDR3 is CASSLNGIQGSIQYF. CDR3 sequence (DNA): TGCGCCAGCAGCTTGAATGGGATCCAGGGCAGCATTCAGTACTTC.

This clone has only a few counts. The genes are TRBV11-3 and TRBJ2-7; 11 bases are a match to TRBD2. This CDR3 has 15 amino acids. V lost 5 bases and J lost 4; bases outside the gene matches: 7. Per germline, CDR1 SGHNT and CDR2 YENEEA. The DNA for the CDR3 is TGTGCCAGCAGCCCGCGGACTAGCGGGTATTACGAGCAGTACTTC. Translation gives CASSPRTSGYYEQYF. Looking up the rest from reference TRBV11-3 and TRBJ2-7 gives the full variable domain: EAGVVQSPRYKIIEKKQPVAFWCNPISGHNTLYWYLQNLGQGPELLIRYENEEAVDDSQLPKDRFSAERLKGVDSTLKIQPAELGDSAVYLCASSPRTSGYYEQYFGPGTRLTVT.

J is TRBJ1-1 and V is TRBV5-1, with TRBD1 matching 9 bases. Germline V CDR1 and CDR2: SGHRS, YFSETQ. Losses at the gene ends were 4 bases for V and 0 bases for J; bases not matched to a gene: 7. The CDR3 is 16 residues long. CDR3 bases: TGCGCCAGCAGCCTACCCGGGACAGGGATGAACACTGAAGCTTTCTTT. It codes for CASSLPGTGMNTEAFF.

This clone was counted a few times. This chain links TRBV4-3 with TRBJ1-2; D remains ambiguous. Trimming left V 0 bases short and J 4 bases short, with 3 bases between. Germline CDR1 LGHNA, CDR2 YSLEER. This CDR3 has 12 residues. The CDR3 reads CASSQEGYGYTF. CDR3 nucleotide sequence: TGCGCCAGCAGCCAAGAGGGCTATGGCTACACCTTC.

The chain combines TRBV29-1 with TRBJ1-2; D is ambiguous. The V end lost 2 bases, the J end lost 8 bases, and 12 bases lay between the germline ends. Germline-derived CDR1 and CDR2 are SQVTM and ANQGSEA. The length of the CDR3 is 12 residues. The CDR3 sequence: CSVEIGVGGYTF. The DNA of the CDR3 is TGCAGCGTTGAAATCGGGGTGGGAGGCTACACCTTC.

The chain combines TRBV27 with TRBJ1-1; 7 nucleotides agree with TRBD1. V lost 5 bases, J lost 8 bases, and 8 bases stayed unmatched. CDR1 MNHEY and CDR2 SMNVEV come from the germline V gene (reference sequence). The CDR3 runs 13 residues. The CDR3 DNA follows: TGTGCCAGCAGTCCCCGTAGGGACAGCGAAGCTTTCTTT. Translating gives CASSPRRDSEAFF.

The chain employs TRBV2 and TRBJ1-1; unclear D gene. The V gene's germline CDR1 is SNHLY and CDR2 FYNNEI. V was clipped by 10 bases and J by 11 bases, with 11 bases between them. This CDR3 region has 9 residues. CDR3 bases: TGTGCCACCGCGGTGGGGGCTTTCTTT. Its protein is CATAVGAFF.

The chain uses TRBV4-1 and TRBJ2-3, with D hard to call. The CDR3 sequence is 15 residues long. Trimming took 1 base from V and 2 from J, leaving 10 bases between them. Per germline, CDR1 MGHRA and CDR2 YSYEKL. Here the CDR3 reads CASSQVDASTDTQYF. CDR3 in DNA: TGCGCCAGCAGCCAAGTTGATGCATCCACAGATACGCAGTATTTT.

This clone is a singleton in its sample. The chain has TRBV29-1 and TRBJ1-2, with 9 bases matching TRBD1. Germline values: CDR1 SQVTM, CDR2 ANQGSEA. The CDR3 extends over 13 amino acids. V lost 7 bases to trimming and J lost 1 base; unmatched junction nucleotides: 4. The CDR3 DNA follows: TGCAGCGCCCCGGGACAGGGTAACTATGGCTACACCTTC. Its protein product is CSAPGQGNYGYTF.

The chain uses TRBV5-1 and TRBJ2-1, with D uncertain. Germline CDR1 is SGHRS and CDR2 is YFSETQ. The CDR3 loop spans 11 amino acids. V was trimmed by 4 bases and J by 5 bases, leaving 4 bases between them. The CDR3, as DNA: TGCGCCAGCAGCGTCCACAATGAGCAGTTCTTC. Its translation is CASSVHNEQFF.

With regard to this clone: At the DNA level, this CDR3 is encoded by other sequences in the same sample as well. The chain links TRBV27 to TRBJ1-1; 7 bases agree with TRBD1. Trimming took 7 bases from V and 2 from J; bases not matched to a gene: 7. The CDR3 contains 14 residues. Germline V lookup: CDR1 MNHEY, CDR2 SMNVEV (reference sequence). DNA of the CDR3: TGTGCCAGCAACAGACAGGGCCCTAACACTGAAGCTTTCTTT. Amino acids: CASNRQGPNTEAFF.

The J gene is TRBJ2-7, the V gene TRBV10-2; 8 positions match TRBD1. The CDR3 runs 13 residues. Germline loops: CDR1 WSHSY, CDR2 SAAADI. The V segment lost 1 base and the J segment 4 bases; nucleotides outside the gene matches: 0. The CDR3 nucleotides are TGCGCCAGCAGTGAGTACAGGGGGTACGAGCAGTACTTC. Its protein product is CASSEYRGYEQYF.

This chain connects TRBV6-6 to TRBJ2-1; 10 positions agree with TRBD1. V lost 5 bases to trimming and J lost 5 bases; unmatched junction nucleotides: 0. This CDR3 is built from 13 residues. CDR1 is MNHNY, CDR2 SVGAGI, per germline (reference sequence). The CDR3 here is CASSGQGDNEQFF. In nucleotides, the CDR3 is TGTGCCAGCAGTGGACAGGGGGACAATGAGCAGTTCTTC.

The chain uses TRBV5-4 and TRBJ2-2; possible D gene TRBD1, 6 bases. The germline V gene has CDR1 SGHNT and CDR2 YYREEE (reference sequence). V was shortened by 3 bases and J by 7 bases, with 16 bases between the two germline ends. This CDR3 spans 15 amino acids. CDR3: CASSSANRENGELFF. DNA for the CDR3: TGTGCCAGCAGCTCCGCTAACAGGGAGAACGGGGAGCTGTTTTTT.

In this sample, this clone turned up once. The chain links TRBV7-9 to TRBJ1-6, with 8 bases fitting TRBD1. CDR3 length: 14 residues. The germline V gene has CDR1 SEHNR and CDR2 FQNEAQ (reference sequence). After removal of 5 bases from V and 4 bases from J, the junction contained 1 base not matched to a gene. The CDR3 nucleotides are TGTGCCAGCAGCCGGGACAGGTATAATTCACCCCTCCACTTT. Amino acid sequence: CASSRDRYNSPLHF. The full variable domain, its missing parts supplied by reference TRBV7-9 and TRBJ1-6, is DTGVSQNPRHKITKRGQNVTFRCDPISEHNRLYWYRQTLGQGPEFLTYFQNEAQLEKSRLLSDRFSAERPKGSFSTLEIQRTEQGDSAMYLCASSRDRYNSPLHFGNGTRLTVT.